This T cell receptor (beta chain) was sequenced during a study of metastatic and nonmetastatic thyroid tumors. MiXCR was used by TCRdb to re-call the PCR reads. The sample contains tens of thousands of clones, around a fifth of which appear only once. Every patient underwent thyroid surgery untreated. The CDR3 runs to 12 residues. Germline V gene lookup returns CDR1 SGHVS and CDR2 FNYEAQ. The V end was cut by 5 bases, the J end by 3 bases, with 8 bases between. This receptor was obtained from a female donor with papillary thyroid cancer or a benign thyroid nodule (not recorded which). Some clones in this sample may be carry-over from other donors' samples. This chain uses TRBV7-6 with TRBJ2-7, with a tentative D call TRBD1 (5 bases). Sequenced input: tumor tissue. The CDR3 nucleotides read TGTGCCAGCAGCCTCAGGGTCTACGAGCAGTACTTC. This sequence encodes CASSLRVYEQYF.